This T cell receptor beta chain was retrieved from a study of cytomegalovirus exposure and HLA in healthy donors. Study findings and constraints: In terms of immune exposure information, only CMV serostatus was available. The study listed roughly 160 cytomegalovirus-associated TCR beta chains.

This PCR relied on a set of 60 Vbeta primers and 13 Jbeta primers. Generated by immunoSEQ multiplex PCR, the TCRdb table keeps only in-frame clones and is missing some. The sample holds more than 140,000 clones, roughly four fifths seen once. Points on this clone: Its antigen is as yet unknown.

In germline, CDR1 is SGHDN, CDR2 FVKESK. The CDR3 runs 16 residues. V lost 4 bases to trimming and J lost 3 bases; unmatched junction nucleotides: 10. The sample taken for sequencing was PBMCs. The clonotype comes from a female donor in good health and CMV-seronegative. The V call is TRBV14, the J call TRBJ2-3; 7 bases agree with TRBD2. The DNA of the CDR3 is TGTGCCAGCAGCCGTTTGACTAGCCGGTTGACAGATACGCAGTATTTT. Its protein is CASSRLTSRLTDTQYF.